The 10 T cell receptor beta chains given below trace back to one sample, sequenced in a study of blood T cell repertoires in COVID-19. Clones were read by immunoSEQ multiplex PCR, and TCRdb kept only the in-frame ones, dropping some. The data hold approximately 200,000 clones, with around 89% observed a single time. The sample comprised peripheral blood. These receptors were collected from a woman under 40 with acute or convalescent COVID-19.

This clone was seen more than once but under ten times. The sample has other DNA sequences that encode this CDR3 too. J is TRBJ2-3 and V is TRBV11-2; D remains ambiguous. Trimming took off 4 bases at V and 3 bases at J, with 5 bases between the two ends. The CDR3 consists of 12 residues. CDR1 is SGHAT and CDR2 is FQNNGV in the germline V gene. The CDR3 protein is CASSSFTDTQYF. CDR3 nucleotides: TGTGCCAGCAGCTCCTTTACAGATACGCAGTATTTT.

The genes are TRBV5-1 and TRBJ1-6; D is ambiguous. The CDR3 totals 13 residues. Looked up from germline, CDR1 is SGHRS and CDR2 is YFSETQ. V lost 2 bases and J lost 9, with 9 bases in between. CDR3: CASSFDGSSPLHF. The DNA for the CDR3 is TGCGCCAGCAGCTTTGACGGGAGTTCACCCCTCCACTTT.

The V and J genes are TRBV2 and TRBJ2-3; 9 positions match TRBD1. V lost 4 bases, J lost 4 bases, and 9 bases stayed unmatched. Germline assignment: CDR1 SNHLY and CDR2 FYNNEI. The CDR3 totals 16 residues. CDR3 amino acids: CASSGWDRASPDTQYF. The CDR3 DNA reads TGTGCCAGCAGTGGTTGGGACAGGGCGAGTCCAGATACGCAGTATTTT.

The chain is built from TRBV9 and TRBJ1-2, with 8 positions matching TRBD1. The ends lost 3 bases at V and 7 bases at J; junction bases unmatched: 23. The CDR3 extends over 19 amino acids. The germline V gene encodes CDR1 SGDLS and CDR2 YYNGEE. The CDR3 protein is CASSGSGPRTGINTGGYTF. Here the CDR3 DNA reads TGTGCCAGCAGCGGATCTGGGCCTCGGACAGGGATTAATACAGGTGGCTACACCTTC.

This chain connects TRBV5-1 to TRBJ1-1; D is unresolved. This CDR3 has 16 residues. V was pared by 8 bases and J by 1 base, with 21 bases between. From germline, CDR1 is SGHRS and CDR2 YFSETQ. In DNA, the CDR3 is TGCGCCAGTAAAGAGTTCGGCGTACTATCGAACACTGAAGCTTTCTTT. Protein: CASKEFGVLSNTEAFF.

The CDR3 here is CASSYAGARYEQYF. DNA for the CDR3: TGTGCCAGCAGTTACGCGGGAGCACGTTACGAGCAGTACTTC. The chain uses TRBV6-5 and TRBJ2-7; 7 positions match TRBD2. The CDR3 contains 14 residues. With 2 bases clipped from V and 4 bases from J, the junction kept 5 bases outside the gene matches. Germline-derived CDR1 and CDR2 are MNHEY and SVGAGI.

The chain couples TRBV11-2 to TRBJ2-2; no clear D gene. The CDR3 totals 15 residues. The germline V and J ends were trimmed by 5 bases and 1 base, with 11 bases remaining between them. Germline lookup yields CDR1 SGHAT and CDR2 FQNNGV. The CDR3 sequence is CASSPQALNTGELFF. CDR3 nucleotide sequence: TGTGCCAGCAGCCCCCAGGCCCTGAACACCGGGGAGCTGTTTTTT.

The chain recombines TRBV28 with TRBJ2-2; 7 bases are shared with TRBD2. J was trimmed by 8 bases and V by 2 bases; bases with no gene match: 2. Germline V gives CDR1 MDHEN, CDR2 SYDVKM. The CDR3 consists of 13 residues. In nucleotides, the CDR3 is TGTGCCAGCAGTTTAGGAGCGGGAGGGGAGCTGTTTTTT. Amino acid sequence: CASSLGAGGELFF.

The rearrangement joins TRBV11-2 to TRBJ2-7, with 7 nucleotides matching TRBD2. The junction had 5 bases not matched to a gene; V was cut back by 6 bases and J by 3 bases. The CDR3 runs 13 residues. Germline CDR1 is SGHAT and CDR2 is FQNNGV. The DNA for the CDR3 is TGTGCCAGCAGAGGCGGGAGATTCTACGAGCAGTACTTC. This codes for CASRGGRFYEQYF.

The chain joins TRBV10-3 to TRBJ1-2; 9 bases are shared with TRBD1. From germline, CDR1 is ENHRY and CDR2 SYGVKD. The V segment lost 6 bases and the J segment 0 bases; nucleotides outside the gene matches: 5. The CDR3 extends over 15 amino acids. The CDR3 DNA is TGTGCCATCAGGACAGGGGGTACCACTAACTATGGCTACACCTTC. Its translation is CAIRTGGTTNYGYTF.